These 25 T cell receptor delta chains were all obtained from the same sample, sequenced in a study of gamma-delta chains in newborns, infants, children. TCRdb re-called the reads through CATT. The sample lists 2,500 to 3,500 delta-chain clones, over 2% occurring once. Input material: blood. These receptors came from a child who was a newborn, infant or young child, either healthy, febrile or measles-vaccinated (not recorded which).

With respect to this clone: Just one base apart from a much larger clone, this may be a read error. Within the sample, other DNA sequences also encode this same CDR3. The CDR3 DNA follows: TGTGCCTGTGACACGGTTGTTACCGGGGGATACCTCCCGACCACCGATAAACTCATCTTT. It encodes CACDTVVTGGYLPTTDKLIF. V usage is TRDV2 and J usage is TRDJ1, with TRDD3 matching 9 bases. Germline V gene lookup returns CDR1 GEAIGNYY and CDR2 EKD. This CDR3 region has 20 residues. Germline trimming cut 1 base from V and 1 base from J; bases unmatched to any gene: 18.

This clone occurred a few times. A far larger clone is off by one base, so a read error is likely. This sequence joins TRDV2 and TRDJ1; 11 bases fit TRDD3. Germline lookup yields CDR1 GEAIGNYY and CDR2 EKD. The CDR3 totals 16 residues. The CDR3 is CARDSLGDTRPSKLIF. CDR3 DNA: TGTGCCCGTGACAGTTTGGGGGATACGCGGCCGTCTAAACTCATCTTT.

This clone has just a few counts. The likely explanation is a read error, given a far larger clone one base away. Other DNA sequences in this specimen translate into the identical CDR3. The rearrangement uses TRDV2 and TRDJ1; TRDD3 matches at 13 bases. Germline V gene sequence: CDR1 GEAIGNYY, CDR2 EKD. The CDR3 totals 21 residues. The CDR3 bases are TGTGCTTGTGACTCTATACGCGGGGTACTGGGGGATACGCCTGACACCGATAAACTCATCTTT. Amino acid sequence: CACDSIRGVLGDTPDTDKLIF.

In its sample, this clone ranks as large. Different DNA sequences within this sample yield the same CDR3. V and J are TRDV2 and TRDJ1; D possibly corresponds to TRDD3 (6 bases). V lost 3 bases and J lost 0, with 25 bases in between. Germline V gene lookup returns CDR1 GEAIGNYY and CDR2 EKD. CDR3 size: 19 residues. The CDR3 nucleotides read TGTGCCTGTGACCCGGTGGGGGTGGACTGGCCGGGGGACACCGATAAACTCATCTTT. This translates into CACDPVGVDWPGDTDKLIF.

By sample share, this clone is large. Other DNA sequences in this sample translate to the same CDR3. The V call is TRDV2, the J call TRDJ1, with 10 bases that match TRDD3. V was clipped by 0 bases and J by 8 bases; unmatched bases: 8. In germline, CDR1 is GEAIGNYY, CDR2 EKD. This CDR3 comprises 15 residues. Here the CDR3 DNA reads TGTGCCTGTGACACCGTGGGGGATACTGCTGACAAACTCATCTTT. Translating it yields CACDTVGDTADKLIF.

This clone is deemed medium-sized (0.01 to 0.1%). The chain links TRDV2 to TRDJ3; TRDD3 aligns across 13 bases. Losses at the gene ends were 0 bases for V and 4 bases for J; bases not matched to a gene: 11. The CDR3 covers 21 residues. Germline CDR1 reads GEAIGNYY; CDR2 reads EKD. CDR3 sequence reads: CACDTVLGTGGYGWDTRQMFF. The CDR3 region has the DNA TGTGCCTGTGACACCGTACTCGGTACTGGGGGATACGGTTGGGACACCCGACAGATGTTTTTC.

This clone was counted between two and nine times. With a much larger clone just one base away, this may be a read error. The V call is TRDV2, the J call TRDJ3; 8 bases fit TRDD3. Germline V CDR1 and CDR2: GEAIGNYY, EKD. The CDR3 has 23 residues. V trimming: 3 bases; J trimming: 0 bases; junction bases outside the gene matches: 21. The CDR3 DNA sequence: TGTGCCTGTGACCCCGTACTGGGGGGTACGTCCCCGCCTAGCTCCTGGGACACCCGACAGATGTTTTTC. Encoded protein: CACDPVLGGTSPPSSWDTRQMFF.

By frequency in the sample, this clone is medium-sized (0.01 to 0.1%). V is TRDV2 and J is TRDJ1; 13 bases are a match to TRDD3. Germline CDR1 reads GEAIGNYY; CDR2 reads EKD. The CDR3 runs 16 residues. Trimming cost V 3 bases and J 3 bases; bases outside gene matches: 6. The CDR3 is CACDLLGDTESDKLIF. The CDR3, as DNA: TGTGCCTGTGACTTACTGGGGGATACGGAATCCGATAAACTCATCTTT.

Relative to its sample, this clone is medium-sized. The chain uses TRDV2 and TRDJ1; 7 nucleotides line up with TRDD3. Germline CDR1 GEAIGNYY, CDR2 EKD. The CDR3 is 17 amino acids. Unmatched junction bases numbered 10, after V lost 1 base and J lost 0 bases. The CDR3 DNA sequence: TGTGCCTGTGACACACTCGGAGGATACGAGAACACCGATAAACTCATCTTT. Its protein is CACDTLGGYENTDKLIF.

Points on this clone: A far larger clone is only one base removed, so a read error is likely. This sample includes further DNA sequences coding for the same CDR3. The CDR3 DNA reads TGTGCCTGCGACACACTAGGGGGATACGCGGACCCTTTGACAGCACAACTCTTCTTT. Its protein product is CACDTLGGYADPLTAQLFF. The rearrangement uses TRDV2 and TRDJ2; 10 nucleotides agree with TRDD3. The CDR3 has 19 amino acids. In germline, CDR1 is GEAIGNYY, CDR2 EKD.

Concerning this clone: It may be a read error: a sequence one base away is much more abundant. The CDR3 DNA follows: TGTGCCTGTGACACCCTTCCTCTTCGGCAGGGGGGTAGAAGGGAAAATAAACTCATCTTT. This encodes CACDTLPLRQGGRRENKLIF. The chain has TRDV2 and TRDJ1, with a possible D match to TRDD2 (6 bases). Deletions cut 0 bases from V and 6 bases from J, with 31 bases between. CDR3 size: 20 residues. In germline, CDR1 is GEAIGNYY, CDR2 EKD.

This clone was observed a few times. Being one base from a much bigger clone, this may be a read error. Other DNA sequences in this specimen translate into the identical CDR3. The rearrangement joins TRDV2 to TRDJ1, with a possible D match to TRDD3 (5 bases). There are 15 residues in the CDR3. Looked up from germline, CDR1 is GEAIGNYY and CDR2 is EKD. The CDR3 sequence is CACDTVGMNTDKLIF. The CDR3 DNA reads TGCGCCTGTGACACCGTTGGGATGAACACCGATAAACTCATCTTT.

By sample share, this clone is medium-sized (0.01 to 0.1%). The sample carries other DNA sequences with the same CDR3. The chain is built from TRDV2 and TRDJ3; TRDD3 aligns across 7 bases. J lost 0 bases, V lost 0 bases, and 7 bases had no gene match. Germline V gives CDR1 GEAIGNYY, CDR2 EKD. The CDR3 has 19 residues. CDR3 amino acids: CACDTVDGGDSWDTRQMFF. The CDR3 DNA reads as TGTGCCTGTGACACCGTGGATGGGGGAGACTCCTGGGACACCCGACAGATGTTTTTC.

In its sample, this clone is medium-sized (0.01 to 0.1%). V is TRDV2 and J is TRDJ1, with 8 bases that match TRDD3. The CDR3 contains 19 residues. V lost 4 bases, J lost 7 bases, and 25 bases stayed unmatched. The germline V gene encodes CDR1 GEAIGNYY and CDR2 EKD. The CDR3 loop reads CACESLATGDTAVFSKLIF. In DNA, the CDR3 is TGTGCCTGTGAAAGTCTCGCTACTGGGGATACCGCGGTATTTAGTAAACTCATCTTT.

As for this clone: Given a much more abundant clone one base away, this may be a read error. The same CDR3 also results from other DNA sequences found in this sample. The chain is built from TRDV2 and TRDJ1; 11 bases map to TRDD3. Looked up from germline, CDR1 is GEAIGNYY and CDR2 is EKD. CDR3 size: 17 residues. The CDR3 reads CACDAITGGYRSDKLIF. The CDR3 DNA reads TGTGCCTGTGACGCCATTACTGGGGGATATAGGTCCGATAAGCTCATCTTT.

On this clone: A read error is possible here, since a much larger clone lies one base away. CDR3 loop: CACGKLGGIPINTDKLIF. The CDR3 DNA sequence: TGTGCCTGTGGCAAATTAGGGGGGATACCGATTAACACCGATAAACTCATCTTT. The chain recombines TRDV2 with TRDJ1; 9 nucleotides agree with TRDD3. This CDR3 contains 18 residues. Trimming at V came to 5 bases and at J to 0 bases, leaving 15 bases not matched to a gene. Per the germline V gene, CDR1 is GEAIGNYY and CDR2 is EKD.

By share of the sample, this clone is medium-sized. V usage is TRDV2 and J usage is TRDJ1; 13 positions match TRDD3. The J segment lost 3 bases and the V segment lost 9 bases, leaving 21 bases of the junction unmatched. This CDR3 has 19 amino acids. CDR1 and CDR2 (germline): GEAIGNYY, EKD. The CDR3 DNA follows: TGTGCCGCTTCCCTACTGGGGGATACGGGGAGCCCGCCCTCCGATAAACTCATCTTT. Protein product: CAASLLGDTGSPPSDKLIF.

A few counts support this clone. A much larger clone sits a single nucleotide away, making a read error possible. The J gene is TRDJ3, the V gene TRDV2; 7 positions match TRDD3. Germline CDR1 reads GEAIGNYY; CDR2 reads EKD. V trimming: 0 bases; J trimming: 6 bases; junction bases outside the gene matches: 4. This CDR3 is 16 amino acids long. DNA for the CDR3: TGTGCCTGTGACACCCTGGGGGGTACGGACACCCGACAGATGTTTTTC. This sequence encodes CACDTLGGTDTRQMFF.

In regard to this clone: A clone one base away is much larger, so this may be a read error. The chain links TRDV2 to TRDJ1, with 13 bases aligning to TRDD3. This CDR3 contains 16 residues. The germline gives CDR1 GEAIGNYY, CDR2 EKD. The ends lost 0 bases at V and 8 bases at J; junction bases unmatched: 8. In DNA form, the CDR3 reads TGTGCCTGTGACACCATAGAGACTGGGGGATACGAGAAACTCATCTTT. Translating it yields CACDTIETGGYEKLIF.

A few counts support this clone. Within the sample, other DNA sequences also encode this same CDR3. The chain recombines TRDV2 with TRDJ3; TRDD3 aligns across 11 bases. The ends lost 0 bases at V and 0 bases at J; junction bases unmatched: 3. Germline CDR1 GEAIGNYY, CDR2 EKD. The CDR3 is made up of 19 amino acids. For the CDR3, the DNA is TGTGCCTGTGACACCGTCCTGGGGGATACCTCCTGGGACACCCGACAGATGTTTTTC. Encoded protein: CACDTVLGDTSWDTRQMFF.

This clone was observed a handful of times. It is likely a read error: a sequence one base away is far more abundant. The V call is TRDV2, the J call TRDJ1; TRDD3 matches 12 bases. Germline V gene data show CDR1 as GEAIGNYY and CDR2 as EKD. The CDR3 length is 15 residues. CDR3 region: CACDKLGDTTDRLIF. For the CDR3, the DNA is TGTGCCTGTGATAAACTGGGGGATACCACCGATAGACTCATCTTT.

This clone was picked up a small number of times. This clone may be a read error of a much larger clone one base away. The sample carries other DNA sequences with the same CDR3. The chain is built from TRAV29/DV5 and TRDJ1; 13 nucleotides match TRDD3. The CDR3 consists of 19 residues. The V and J ends lost 0 bases and 1 base, in that order; junction bases with no gene match: 12. Germline assignment: CDR1 NSMFDY and CDR2 ISSIKDK. CDR3 nucleotides: TGTGCAGCAAGCGCGCGGGGACTGGGGGATACGCGGTCCACCGATAAACTCATCTTT. Protein: CAASARGLGDTRSTDKLIF.

A word on this clone: A clone one base away is much larger, so this may be a read error. The rearrangement joins TRDV2 to TRDJ1, with 12 bases fitting TRDD3. The CDR3 extends over 17 amino acids. Germline assignment: CDR1 GEAIGNYY and CDR2 EKD. The CDR3 protein is CACDSLLGDTNTDKLTF. The DNA of the CDR3 is TGTGCCTGTGACTCTCTACTGGGGGATACAAACACCGATAAACTCACCTTT.

By sample fraction, this clone is medium-sized (0.01 to 0.1%). The chain employs TRDV2 and TRDJ1; no reliable D call. CDR3 length: 15 residues. From germline, CDR1 is GEAIGNYY and CDR2 EKD. V was pared by 0 bases and J by 9 bases, with 19 bases between. The CDR3 spells CACDTVGFQTSELIF. DNA for the CDR3: TGTGCCTGTGACACCGTTGGTTTCCAAACCAGCGAACTCATCTTT.

This clone was counted between two and nine times. Given a much more abundant clone one base away, this may be a read error. The chain is built from TRDV2 and TRDJ3, with a possible D match to TRDD3 (6 bases). Germline V lookup: CDR1 GEAIGNYY, CDR2 EKD. The CDR3 has 17 residues. The CDR3 DNA is TGTGCCTGTGACAATTTGAGGGGCTCCTGGGGCACCCGACAGATGTTTTTC. Residues: CACDNLRGSWGTRQMFF.